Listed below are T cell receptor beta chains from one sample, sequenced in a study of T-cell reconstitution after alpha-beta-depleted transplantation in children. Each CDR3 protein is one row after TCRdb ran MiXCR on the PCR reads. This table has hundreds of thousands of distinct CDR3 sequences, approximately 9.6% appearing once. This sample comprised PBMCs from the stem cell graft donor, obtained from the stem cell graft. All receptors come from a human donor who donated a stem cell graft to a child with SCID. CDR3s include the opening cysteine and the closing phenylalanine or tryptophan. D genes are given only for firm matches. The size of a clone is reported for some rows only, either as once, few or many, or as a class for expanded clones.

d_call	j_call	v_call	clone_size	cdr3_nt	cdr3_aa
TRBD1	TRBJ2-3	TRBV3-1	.	TGTGCCAGCAGCAAACTGGTGACAGGGACAGATACGCAGTATTTT	CASSKLVTGTDTQYF
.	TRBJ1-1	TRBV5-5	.	TGTGCCAGCAGCTCCTTCGAGGCTTGGACTGAAGCTTTCTTT	CASSSFEAWTEAFF
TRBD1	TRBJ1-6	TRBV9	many	TGTGCCAGCAGCGCAAACCCGGACAGGGGCTATAATTCACCCCTCCACTTT	CASSANPDRGYNSPLHF
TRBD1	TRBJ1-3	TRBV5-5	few	TGTGCCAGCAGACCAACAGGGGTTTTCTCTGGAAACACCATATATTTT	CASRPTGVFSGNTIYF
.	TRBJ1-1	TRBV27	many	TGTGCCAGCAGTAAGACAGGGAACACTGAAGCTTTCTTT	CASSKTGNTEAFF
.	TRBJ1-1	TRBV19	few	TGTGCCAGTACTCTGACCTGGGACACTGAAGCTTTCTTT	CASTLTWDTEAFF
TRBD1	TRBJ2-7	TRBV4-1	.	TGCGCCAGCAACCTGGACAGGGGGTACGAGCAGTACTTC	CASNLDRGYEQYF
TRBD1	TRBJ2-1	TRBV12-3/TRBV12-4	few	TGTGCCAGCATCAACGGACAGGGCCATTACAATGAGCAGTTCTTC	CASINGQGHYNEQFF
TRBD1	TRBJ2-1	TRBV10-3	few	TGTGCCATCAGTGAAGCAGGACAGGATGAGCAGTTCTTC	CAISEAGQDEQFF
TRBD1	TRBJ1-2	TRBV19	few	TGTGCCAGTACCGGACAGGGTGCCTATGGCTACACCTTC	CASTGQGAYGYTF
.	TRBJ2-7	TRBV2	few	TGTGCCAGCAGTGACGGCAGCGTTTACGAGCAGTACTTC	CASSDGSVYEQYF
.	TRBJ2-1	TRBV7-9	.	TGTGCCAGCAGCTCCCTTCGACAGAGCGAGCAGTTCTTC	CASSSLRQSEQFF
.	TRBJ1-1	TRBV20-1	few	TGCAGTGCTAGAGAGTTTTCCCCCGAAGCTTTCTTT	CSAREFSPEAFF
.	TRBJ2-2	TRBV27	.	TGTGCCAGCAGTTTTAATCCAGAGAACACCGGGGAGCTGTTTTTT	CASSFNPENTGELFF
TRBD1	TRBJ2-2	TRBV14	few	TGTGCCAGCAGCCAAGACCCGGGACAGGGAGACACCGGGGAGCTGTTTTTT	CASSQDPGQGDTGELFF
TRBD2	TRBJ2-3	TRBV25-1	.	TGTGCCAGCAGTGAAGGACTAGCGGGGGGGAGCATCACAGATACGCAGTATTTT	CASSEGLAGGSITDTQYF